One and the same sample provided the 2 T cell receptor beta chains below, sequenced in a study of blood T cells in healthy people across ages. The use of a sample-barcoded 5' primer and a J-beta primer mix characterized a second PCR of roughly 6 to 12 cycles. From the 5' RACE reads, TCRdb called clonotypes with MiXCR, one entry per CDR3 protein. The data contain about 1.1 million distinct CDR3 sequences, roughly two fifths of them singletons. Sequenced sample: blood. The receptors were gathered from a man aged 18 to 29 in good health.

The genes are TRBV3-1 and TRBJ1-3, with D hard to call. Trimming took off 3 bases at V and 4 bases at J, with 7 bases between the two ends. This CDR3 region has 13 residues. The V gene's germline CDR1 is LGHDT and CDR2 YNNKEL (reference sequence). The CDR3 loop reads CASSQAGGNTIYF. The DNA for the CDR3 is TGTGCCAGCAGCCAGGCTGGAGGAAACACCATATATTTT.

This clonotype was counted only a few times. This sequence joins TRBV20-1 and TRBJ1-2; possible D gene TRBD1, 6 bases. The CDR3 consists of 15 residues. CDR1 and CDR2 from the germline V gene are DFQATT and SNEGSKA (reference sequence). With 0 bases removed from V and 4 bases from J, the gap between germline ends came to 15 bases. The CDR3 DNA reads as TGCAGTGCTAGAGAGGGGGGCCAAGACCCCTATGGCTACACCTTC. This encodes CSAREGGQDPYGYTF.